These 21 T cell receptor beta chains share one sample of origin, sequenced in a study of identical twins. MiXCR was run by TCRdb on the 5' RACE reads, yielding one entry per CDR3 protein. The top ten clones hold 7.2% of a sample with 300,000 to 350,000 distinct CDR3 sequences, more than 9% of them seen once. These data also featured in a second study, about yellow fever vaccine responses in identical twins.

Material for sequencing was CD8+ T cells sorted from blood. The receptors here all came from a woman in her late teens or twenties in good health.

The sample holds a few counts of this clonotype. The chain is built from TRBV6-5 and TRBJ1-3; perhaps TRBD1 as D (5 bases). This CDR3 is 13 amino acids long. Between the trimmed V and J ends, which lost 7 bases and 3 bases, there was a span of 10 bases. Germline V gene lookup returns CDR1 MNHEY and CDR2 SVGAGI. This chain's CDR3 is CASNSGFGNTIYF. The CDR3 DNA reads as TGTGCCAGCAATTCAGGGTTTGGAAACACCATATATTTT.

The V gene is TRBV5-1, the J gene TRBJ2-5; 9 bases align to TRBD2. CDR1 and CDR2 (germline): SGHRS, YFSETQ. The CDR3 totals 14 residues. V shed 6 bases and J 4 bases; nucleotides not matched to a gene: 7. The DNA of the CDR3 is TGCGCCAGCAAGGGCGGGGGGGCCTCAGAGACCCAGTACTTC. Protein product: CASKGGGASETQYF.

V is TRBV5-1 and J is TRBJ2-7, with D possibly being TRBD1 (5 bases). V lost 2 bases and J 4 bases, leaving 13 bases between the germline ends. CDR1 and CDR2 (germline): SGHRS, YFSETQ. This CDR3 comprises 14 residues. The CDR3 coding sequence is TGCGCCAGCAGCTTCATTGGACACGAGTACGAGCAGTACGTC. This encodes CASSFIGHEYEQYV.

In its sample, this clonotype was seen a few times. The CDR3 loop is CASTDRAPNTEAFF. In DNA, the CDR3 is TGTGCCAGCACCGACAGGGCCCCGAACACTGAAGCTTTCTTT. This chain joins TRBV11-2 and TRBJ1-1; 7 bases fit TRBD1. V trimming: 7 bases; J trimming: 1 base; junction bases outside the gene matches: 6. Germline values: CDR1 SGHAT, CDR2 FQNNGV. CDR3 length: 14 amino acids.

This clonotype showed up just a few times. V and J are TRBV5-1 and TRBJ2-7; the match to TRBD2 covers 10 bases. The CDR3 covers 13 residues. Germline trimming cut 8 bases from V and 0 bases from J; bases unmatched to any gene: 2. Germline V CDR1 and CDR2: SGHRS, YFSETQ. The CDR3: CARKRGGSYEQYV. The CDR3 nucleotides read TGCGCCAGAAAGCGGGGGGGCTCCTACGAGCAGTACGTC.

The CDR3 sequence is CASRDNDLDYGYTF. For the CDR3, the DNA is TGTGCCAGCAGGGACAATGACCTCGACTATGGCTACACCTTC. The chain recombines TRBV6-1 with TRBJ1-2; a weak D match, TRBD1 (5 bases). V was pared by 6 bases and J by 3 bases, with 14 bases between. This CDR3 has 14 residues. The germline gives CDR1 MNHNS, CDR2 SASEGT.

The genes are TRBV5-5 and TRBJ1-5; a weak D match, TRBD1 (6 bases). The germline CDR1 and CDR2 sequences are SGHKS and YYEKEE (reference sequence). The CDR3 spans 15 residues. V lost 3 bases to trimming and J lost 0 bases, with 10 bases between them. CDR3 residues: CASSYGGYSNQPQHF. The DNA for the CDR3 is TGTGCCAGCAGCTATGGGGGCTATAGCAATCAGCCCCAGCATTTT.

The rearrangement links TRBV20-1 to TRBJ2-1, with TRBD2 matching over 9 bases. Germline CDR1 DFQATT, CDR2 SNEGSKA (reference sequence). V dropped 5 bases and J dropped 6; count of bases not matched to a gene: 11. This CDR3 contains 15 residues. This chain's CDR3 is CSAHLVAGALNEQFF. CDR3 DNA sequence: TGCAGTGCTCACCTAGTAGCGGGGGCGCTCAATGAGCAGTTCTTC.

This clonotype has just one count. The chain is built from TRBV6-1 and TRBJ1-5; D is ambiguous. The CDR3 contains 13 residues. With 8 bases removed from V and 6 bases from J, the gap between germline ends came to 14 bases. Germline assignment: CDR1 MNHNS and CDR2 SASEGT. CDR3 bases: TGTGCCAGCGGATTGGGCGGTATTCAGCCCCAGCATTTT. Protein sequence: CASGLGGIQPQHF.

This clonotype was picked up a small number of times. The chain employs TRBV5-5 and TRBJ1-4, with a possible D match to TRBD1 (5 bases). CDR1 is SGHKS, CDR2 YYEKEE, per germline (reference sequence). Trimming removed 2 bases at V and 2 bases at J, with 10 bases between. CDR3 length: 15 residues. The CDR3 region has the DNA TGTGCCAGCAGCTTTGCTCAGGGCACTAATGAAAAACTGTTTTTT. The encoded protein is CASSFAQGTNEKLFF. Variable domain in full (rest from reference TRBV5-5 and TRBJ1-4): DAGVTQSPTHLIKTRGQQVTLRCSPISGHKSVSWYQQVLGQGPQFIFQYYEKEERGRGNFPDRFSARQFPNYSSELNVNALLLGDSALYLCASSFAQGTNEKLFFGSGTQLSVL.

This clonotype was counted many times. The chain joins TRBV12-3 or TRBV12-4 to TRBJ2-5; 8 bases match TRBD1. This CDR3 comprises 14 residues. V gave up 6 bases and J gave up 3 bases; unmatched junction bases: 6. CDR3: CASSRQTGEETQYF. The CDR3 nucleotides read TGTGCCAGCAGCCGCCAGACAGGGGAAGAGACCCAGTACTTC.

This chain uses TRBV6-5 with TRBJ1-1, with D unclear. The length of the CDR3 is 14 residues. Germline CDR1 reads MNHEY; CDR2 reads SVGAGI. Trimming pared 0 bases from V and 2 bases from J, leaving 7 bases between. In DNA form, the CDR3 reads TGTGCCAGCAGTTACTCTGGGCGAAACACTGAAGCTTTCTTT. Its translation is CASSYSGRNTEAFF.

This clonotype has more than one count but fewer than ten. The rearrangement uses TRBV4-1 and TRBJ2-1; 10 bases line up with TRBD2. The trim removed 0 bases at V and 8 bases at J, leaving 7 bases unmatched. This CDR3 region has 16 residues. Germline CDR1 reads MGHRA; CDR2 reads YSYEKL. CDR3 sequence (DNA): TGCGCCAGCAGCCAAGATGTAGCGGGGGGTAGCGATGAGCAGTTCTTC. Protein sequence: CASSQDVAGGSDEQFF.

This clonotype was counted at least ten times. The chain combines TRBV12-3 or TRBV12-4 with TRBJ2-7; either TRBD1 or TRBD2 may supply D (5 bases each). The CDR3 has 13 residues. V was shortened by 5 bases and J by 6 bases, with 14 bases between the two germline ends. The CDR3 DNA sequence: TGTGCCAGCAGTCCGGAACTTGGGGGCGAGCAGTACGTC. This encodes CASSPELGGEQYV.

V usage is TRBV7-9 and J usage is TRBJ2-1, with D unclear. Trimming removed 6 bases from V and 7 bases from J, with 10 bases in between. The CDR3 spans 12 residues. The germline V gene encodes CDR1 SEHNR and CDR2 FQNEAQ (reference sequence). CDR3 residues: CASRSTPNEQFF. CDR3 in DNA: TGTGCCAGCAGGAGTACCCCGAATGAGCAGTTCTTC.

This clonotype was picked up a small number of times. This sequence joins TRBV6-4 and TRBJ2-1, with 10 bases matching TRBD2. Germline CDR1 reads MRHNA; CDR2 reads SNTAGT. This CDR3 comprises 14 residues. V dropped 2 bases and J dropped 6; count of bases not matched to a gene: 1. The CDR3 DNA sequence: TGTGCCAGCAGTGACAGCGGGGGGGCCAATGAGCAGTTCTTC. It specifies CASSDSGGANEQFF.

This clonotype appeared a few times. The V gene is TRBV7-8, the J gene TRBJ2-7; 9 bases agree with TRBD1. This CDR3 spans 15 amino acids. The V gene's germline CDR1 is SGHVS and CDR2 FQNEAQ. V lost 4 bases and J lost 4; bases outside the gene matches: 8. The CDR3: CASSSGGGQGYEQYF. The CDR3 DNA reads TGTGCCAGCAGCTCCGGGGGCGGACAGGGGTACGAGCAGTACTTC.

Here the CDR3 DNA reads TGTGCCACCAGCGACGGGACTAACGAGCAGTACGTC. This codes for CATSDGTNEQYV. The chain has TRBV15 and TRBJ2-7, with 7 bases that match TRBD2. The germline gives CDR1 LNHNV, CDR2 YYDKDF (reference sequence). V was clipped by 5 bases and J by 5 bases; unmatched bases: 3. CDR3 length: 12 residues.

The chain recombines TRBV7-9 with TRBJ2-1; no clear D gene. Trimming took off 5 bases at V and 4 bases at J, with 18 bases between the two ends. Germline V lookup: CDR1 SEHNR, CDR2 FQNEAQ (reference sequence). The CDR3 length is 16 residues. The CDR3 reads CASSPPGRTIYNEQFF. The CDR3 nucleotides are TGTGCCAGCAGCCCCCCCGGACGGACCATATACAATGAGCAGTTCTTC.

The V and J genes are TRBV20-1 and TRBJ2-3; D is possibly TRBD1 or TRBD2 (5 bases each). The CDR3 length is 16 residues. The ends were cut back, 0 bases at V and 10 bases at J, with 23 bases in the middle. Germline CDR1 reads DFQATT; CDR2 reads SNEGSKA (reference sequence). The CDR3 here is CSARDGGETFVTSQYF. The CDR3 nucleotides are TGCAGTGCTAGAGATGGGGGAGAAACTTTTGTCACTTCGCAGTATTTT.

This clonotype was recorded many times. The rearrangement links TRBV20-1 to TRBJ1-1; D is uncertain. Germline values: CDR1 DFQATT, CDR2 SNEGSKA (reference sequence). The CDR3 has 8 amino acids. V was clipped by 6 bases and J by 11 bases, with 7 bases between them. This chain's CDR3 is CSAEDAFF. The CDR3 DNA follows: TGCAGTGCCGAGGACGCTTTCTTT.